This is a list of T cell receptor beta chains from one sample in a study of blood T cell repertoires in COVID-19. Clones were read by immunoSEQ multiplex PCR, and TCRdb kept only the in-frame ones, dropping some. The repertoire has about 160,000 clones, roughly nine tenths of them found once; the top ten carry over 15%. The sequencing input was peripheral blood. Every receptor here comes from a man aged 55 to 70 with active or convalescent COVID-19. The CDR3 runs from the conserved cysteine through the conserved F or W. The D gene is left open where the match is weak. Clone size is shown for a subset of rows, as once, few, many or a class of expanded clone.

v_call: TRBV6-5; d_call: TRBD1; clone_size: -; j_call: TRBJ1-5; cdr3_aa: CASHRGHGQPQHF; cdr3_nt: TGTGCCAGCCACAGGGGTCACGGTCAGCCCCAGCATTTT
v_call: TRBV5-1; d_call: TRBD2; clone_size: -; j_call: TRBJ2-5; cdr3_aa: CASSLRAGEETQYF; cdr3_nt: TGCGCCAGCAGCTTGAGGGCGGGAGAAGAGACCCAGTACTTC
v_call: TRBV5-4; d_call: TRBD2; clone_size: -; j_call: TRBJ2-3; cdr3_aa: CASSLAGGRSDTQYF; cdr3_nt: TGTGCCAGCAGCTTGGCGGGGGGGCGGTCAGATACGCAGTATTTT
v_call: TRBV19; d_call: TRBD1; clone_size: -; j_call: TRBJ1-1; cdr3_aa: CASSPDRGQGNTEAFF; cdr3_nt: TGTGCCAGTAGTCCCGACAGGGGGCAAGGGAACACTGAAGCTTTCTTT
v_call: TRBV2; d_call: -; clone_size: -; j_call: TRBJ1-3; cdr3_aa: CASRENGNTIYF; cdr3_nt: TGTGCCAGCCGGGAAAACGGAAACACCATATATTTT
v_call: TRBV19; d_call: -; clone_size: -; j_call: TRBJ2-7; cdr3_aa: CASFQGYRREQYF; cdr3_nt: TGTGCCAGTTTCCAGGGATATCGACGGGAGCAGTACTTC
v_call: TRBV19; d_call: TRBD1; clone_size: -; j_call: TRBJ2-7; cdr3_aa: CASSVGQGASYEQYF; cdr3_nt: TGTGCCAGTAGTGTGGGACAGGGGGCCTCCTACGAGCAGTACTTC
v_call: TRBV6-4; d_call: TRBD1; clone_size: -; j_call: TRBJ2-2; cdr3_aa: CASRMGQGAGELFF; cdr3_nt: TGTGCCAGCAGAATGGGACAGGGAGCCGGGGAGCTGTTTTTT
v_call: TRBV5-1; d_call: TRBD1; clone_size: few; j_call: TRBJ2-7; cdr3_aa: CASSGGTGRTYEQYF; cdr3_nt: TGCGCCAGCAGCGGAGGGACAGGGAGGACCTACGAGCAGTACTTC
v_call: TRBV7-9; d_call: TRBD1; clone_size: -; j_call: TRBJ1-2; cdr3_aa: CASRPTGGYGYTF; cdr3_nt: TGTGCCAGCAGGCCGACAGGGGGCTATGGCTACACCTTC
v_call: TRBV9; d_call: -; clone_size: -; j_call: TRBJ2-7; cdr3_aa: CASSVDFYEQYF; cdr3_nt: TGTGCCAGCAGCGTAGACTTCTACGAGCAGTACTTC
v_call: TRBV7-2; d_call: TRBD1; clone_size: -; j_call: TRBJ2-7; cdr3_aa: CASSITGGASTEQYF; cdr3_nt: TGTGCCAGCAGCATAACAGGGGGCGCGTCAACCGAGCAGTACTTC
v_call: TRBV6-6; d_call: TRBD1; clone_size: -; j_call: TRBJ1-1; cdr3_aa: CASSYSVGQGATEAFF; cdr3_nt: TGTGCCAGCAGTTACTCGGTCGGACAGGGGGCCACTGAAGCTTTCTTT
v_call: TRBV6-5; d_call: -; clone_size: few; j_call: TRBJ1-2; cdr3_aa: CASSSRFDGYTF; cdr3_nt: TGTGCCAGCAGTTCCCGGTTTGATGGCTACACCTTC
v_call: TRBV27; d_call: -; clone_size: -; j_call: TRBJ2-2; cdr3_aa: CASSLKMGYGELFF; cdr3_nt: TGTGCCAGCAGTTTAAAGATGGGCTACGGGGAGCTGTTTTTT
v_call: TRBV6-5; d_call: -; clone_size: once; j_call: TRBJ1-5; cdr3_aa: CASRTAYSNQPQHF; cdr3_nt: TGTGCCAGCAGGACAGCGTATAGCAATCAGCCCCAGCATTTT
v_call: TRBV5-6; d_call: -; clone_size: once; j_call: TRBJ2-2; cdr3_aa: CASSYKGENTGELFF; cdr3_nt: TGTGCCAGCAGCTATAAGGGAGAGAACACCGGGGAGCTGTTTTTT
v_call: TRBV7-6; d_call: -; clone_size: -; j_call: TRBJ1-1; cdr3_aa: CASSEDGLRVWTEAFF; cdr3_nt: TGTGCCAGCAGCGAAGACGGACTTAGGGTTTGGACTGAAGCTTTCTTT
v_call: TRBV6-5; d_call: TRBD1; clone_size: -; j_call: TRBJ2-7; cdr3_aa: CASSYSGQATYEQYF; cdr3_nt: TGTGCCAGCAGTTACTCCGGACAGGCCACCTACGAGCAGTACTTC
v_call: TRBV7-8; d_call: TRBD1; clone_size: -; j_call: TRBJ1-5; cdr3_aa: CASSLVRGTGAKFNQPQHF; cdr3_nt: TGTGCCAGCAGCTTAGTTCGGGGAACAGGGGCGAAATTCAATCAGCCCCAGCATTTT
v_call: TRBV5-1; d_call: TRBD1; clone_size: -; j_call: TRBJ2-1; cdr3_aa: CASSSQGVGNNEQFF; cdr3_nt: TGCGCCAGCAGCTCACAGGGGGTCGGAAACAATGAGCAGTTCTTC
v_call: TRBV6-4; d_call: -; clone_size: -; j_call: TRBJ1-6; cdr3_aa: CASSVLPRGWNSPLHF; cdr3_nt: TGTGCCAGCAGTGTCCTACCCAGGGGTTGGAATTCACCCCTCCACTTT
v_call: TRBV6-1; d_call: -; clone_size: -; j_call: TRBJ1-2; cdr3_aa: CASSEHSKVVGYGYTF; cdr3_nt: TGTGCCAGCAGTGAACACAGCAAGGTGGTGGGTTATGGCTACACCTTC
v_call: TRBV9; d_call: -; clone_size: -; j_call: TRBJ1-6; cdr3_aa: CASSARGGSYNSPLHF; cdr3_nt: TGTGCCAGCAGCGCCCGAGGGGGCTCCTATAATTCACCCCTCCACTTT
v_call: TRBV4-2; d_call: TRBD2; clone_size: -; j_call: TRBJ2-1; cdr3_aa: CASSQGLAGEYEQFF; cdr3_nt: TGTGCCAGCAGCCAGGGACTAGCGGGGGAGTATGAGCAGTTCTTC
v_call: TRBV7-2; d_call: TRBD1; clone_size: -; j_call: TRBJ1-6; cdr3_aa: CASSNGQGVQPLHF; cdr3_nt: TGTGCCAGCAGTAACGGACAGGGGGTTCAACCCCTCCACTTT
v_call: TRBV3-1/TRBV3-2; d_call: TRBD2; clone_size: -; j_call: TRBJ2-3; cdr3_aa: CASSPRRGLSGGAQDTQYF; cdr3_nt: TGTGCCAGCAGCCCTCGGAGGGGCCTAAGCGGGGGGGCCCAAGATACGCAGTATTTT
v_call: TRBV28; d_call: -; clone_size: -; j_call: TRBJ1-2; cdr3_aa: CASSLDSDGRYGYTF; cdr3_nt: TGTGCCAGCAGTTTAGACAGCGACGGTCGATATGGCTACACCTTC
v_call: TRBV6-4; d_call: TRBD1; clone_size: -; j_call: TRBJ1-1; cdr3_aa: CASSETGGRGEAFF; cdr3_nt: TGTGCCAGCAGCGAGACAGGGGGCAGGGGTGAAGCTTTCTTT
v_call: TRBV19; d_call: TRBD1; clone_size: -; j_call: TRBJ2-7; cdr3_aa: CASSLRTGVTYEQYF; cdr3_nt: TGTGCCAGTAGTCTCCGGACAGGGGTAACCTACGAGCAGTACTTC
v_call: TRBV5-1; d_call: TRBD1; clone_size: -; j_call: TRBJ2-5; cdr3_aa: CASSFGQGEETQYF; cdr3_nt: TGCGCCAGCAGCTTCGGACAGGGTGAAGAGACCCAGTACTTC
v_call: TRBV5-1; d_call: TRBD1; clone_size: -; j_call: TRBJ2-2; cdr3_aa: CASSPTGTGTGELFF; cdr3_nt: TGCGCCAGCAGCCCTACCGGGACAGGTACCGGGGAGCTGTTTTTT
v_call: TRBV27; d_call: TRBD2; clone_size: -; j_call: TRBJ2-7; cdr3_aa: CATRLAGGPYEQYF; cdr3_nt: TGTGCCACCCGACTAGCGGGAGGGCCCTACGAGCAGTACTTC
v_call: TRBV9; d_call: -; clone_size: once; j_call: TRBJ2-1; cdr3_aa: CASSVAGGEGYNEQFF; cdr3_nt: TGTGCCAGCAGCGTAGCGGGGGGCGAGGGATACAATGAGCAGTTCTTC
v_call: TRBV29-1; d_call: TRBD1; clone_size: -; j_call: TRBJ2-1; cdr3_aa: CSVGQGDYNEQFF; cdr3_nt: TGCAGCGTTGGACAGGGGGACTACAATGAGCAGTTCTTC
v_call: TRBV5-4; d_call: TRBD1; clone_size: -; j_call: TRBJ1-1; cdr3_aa: CASSLPTGLNTEAFF; cdr3_nt: TGTGCCAGCAGCTTACCGACAGGGTTGAACACTGAAGCTTTCTTT
v_call: TRBV7-9; d_call: TRBD1; clone_size: few; j_call: TRBJ1-6; cdr3_aa: CASSSLRDRDSYNSPLHF; cdr3_nt: TGTGCCAGCAGCTCCCTCCGGGACAGGGACTCCTATAATTCACCCCTCCACTTT
v_call: TRBV4-1; d_call: TRBD1; clone_size: few; j_call: TRBJ2-1; cdr3_aa: CASSLRAYRGLNNEQFF; cdr3_nt: TGCGCCAGCAGCCTAAGAGCCTACAGGGGGTTAAACAATGAGCAGTTCTTC
v_call: TRBV10-3; d_call: TRBD1; clone_size: -; j_call: TRBJ1-2; cdr3_aa: CAISEPGQGWGYTF; cdr3_nt: TGTGCCATCAGTGAGCCGGGACAGGGCTGGGGCTACACCTTC
v_call: TRBV7-9; d_call: TRBD2; clone_size: -; j_call: TRBJ2-1; cdr3_aa: CASISSPGLGTYNEQFF; cdr3_nt: TGTGCCAGCATCTCCTCGCCGGGACTAGGGACCTACAATGAGCAGTTCTTC
v_call: TRBV18; d_call: -; clone_size: -; j_call: TRBJ1-1; cdr3_aa: CASSPQGWGNTEAFF; cdr3_nt: TGTGCCAGCTCACCACAGGGGTGGGGGAACACTGAAGCTTTCTTT